This T cell receptor (beta chain) came from a study of T cell changes during pregnancy in multiple sclerosis. The V segment lost 2 bases and the J segment 7 bases; nucleotides outside the gene matches: 8. Per germline, CDR1 SGHNT and CDR2 YYREEE (reference sequence). This CDR3 spans 16 amino acids. Profiling relied on immunoSEQ multiplex PCR, and the TCRdb table lists in-frame clones only, not all of them. The table records about 36,000 clones, approximately 89% of them present only once. The sequence came from a female donor in good health, enrolled as a control in a pregnancy study. The chain combines TRBV5-4 with TRBJ2-5; 13 bases are a match to TRBD2. Material: CD4+ T cells from peripheral blood mononuclear cells, obtained after pregnancy. This CDR3 reads CASSFGLAGAGGTQYF. DNA for the CDR3: TGTGCCAGCAGCTTCGGACTAGCGGGAGCAGGTGGGACCCAGTACTTC.